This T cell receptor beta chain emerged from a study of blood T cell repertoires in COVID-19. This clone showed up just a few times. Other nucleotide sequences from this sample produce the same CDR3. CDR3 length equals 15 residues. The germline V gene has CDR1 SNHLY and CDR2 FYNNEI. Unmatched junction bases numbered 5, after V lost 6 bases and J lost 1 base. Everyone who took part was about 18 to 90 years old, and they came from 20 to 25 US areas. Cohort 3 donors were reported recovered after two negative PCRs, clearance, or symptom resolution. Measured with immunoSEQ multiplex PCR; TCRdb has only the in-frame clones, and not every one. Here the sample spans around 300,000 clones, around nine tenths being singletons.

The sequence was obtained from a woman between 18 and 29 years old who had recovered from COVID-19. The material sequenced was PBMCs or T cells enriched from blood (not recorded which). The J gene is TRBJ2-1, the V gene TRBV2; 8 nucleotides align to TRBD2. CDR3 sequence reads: CASRPTGGSYNEQFF. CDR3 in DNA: TGTGCCAGCAGGCCCACGGGGGGGTCCTACAATGAGCAGTTCTTC.